This entry concerns a single TCR beta chain. This CDR3 has 15 amino acids. Germline CDR1 SGHTA, CDR2 FQGNSA. V gave up 5 bases and J gave up 7 bases; unmatched junction bases: 8. The data were obtained in a study of blood T cell repertoires in COVID-19. Across the whole study: The analysed material was cDNA or gDNA that came from T cells, B-cell-depleted T cells, or PBMCs.

Data came from immunoSEQ multiplex PCR; TCRdb stores just in-frame clones and leaves some out. This table has around 300,000 clones, around 92% appearing once. The chain links TRBV7-2 to TRBJ2-5; TRBD2 aligns across 12 bases. The specimen sequenced was PBMCs or T cells enriched from blood (not recorded which). The sequence derives from a woman aged 55-75 years who had recovered from COVID-19. The CDR3 DNA is TGTGCCAGCAGCGCCGGACTAGCGGGGACCGGGACCCAGTACTTC. This translates into CASSAGLAGTGTQYF.